These T cell receptor beta chains were read from a single sample in a study of T cells in Graves' hyperthyroidism and ophthalmopathy. From the multiplex PCR reads, TCRdb called clonotypes with MiXCR, one entry per CDR3 protein. The sample has about 610,000 distinct CDR3 sequences, 40% to 55% seen once. Sequencing used peripheral blood or thyroid tissue (not recorded which). The receptors here all came from a woman aged 18-29 years with Graves' hyperthyroidism. CDR3s include the opening cysteine and the closing phenylalanine or tryptophan. The D gene is left open where the match is weak. Expanded clones are given a class, and other clones once, few, many or no size at all.

TRBV12-3/TRBV12-4	many	-	TRBJ2-5	TGTGCCAGCGGAGGGGACTTACTACCTGGGGAAGAGACCCAGTACTTC	CASGGDLLPGEETQYF
TRBV20-1	-	-	TRBJ2-7	TGCAGTGCTAGCATCTGGCCGGCTGGCTACGAGCAGTACTTC	CSASIWPAGYEQYF
TRBV7-2	many	-	TRBJ1-4	TGTGCCAGCAGCTTAGGGGGGACTGCCAGGAATGAAAAACTGTTTTTT	CASSLGGTARNEKLFF
TRBV10-3	-	TRBD1	TRBJ2-5	TGTGCCATCAGGCCGGGACAGGGGATTTCGGAGCAGTACTTC	CAIRPGQGISEQYF
TRBV9	-	-	TRBJ1-2	TGTGCCAGCAGCGGGGGACTAACGGGCTACACCTTC	CASSGGLTGYTF
TRBV2	-	TRBD2	TRBJ2-2	TGTGCCAGCAGAGCTGGTGGACCAGGACTAGCGGGAGAAACCGGGGAGCTGTTTTTT	CASRAGGPGLAGETGELFF
TRBV20-1	many	TRBD1	TRBJ1-3	TGCAGTGCTAGCTATCGGGACAGGGGTTTTGCCTCTGGAAACACCATATATTTT	CSASYRDRGFASGNTIYF
TRBV9	-	-	TRBJ1-2	TGTGCCAGCAGCCGAACGGACAGTGCCTATGGCTACACCTTC	CASSRTDSAYGYTF
TRBV11-3	many	-	TRBJ1-1	TGTGCCAGCAGCTCGGGCGGGCCGGTAGGCACTGAAGCTTTCTTT	CASSSGGPVGTEAFF
TRBV6-5	-	TRBD1	TRBJ2-5	TGTGCCAGCAGTTATAGGGGGCTAGCCTCCCGGGAGACCCAGTACTTC	CASSYRGLASRETQYF
TRBV7-3	once	-	TRBJ1-1	TGTGCCAGCAGCCCTGACACCGGGGAGACTGAAGCTTTCTTT	CASSPDTGETEAFF
TRBV7-9	many	TRBD2	TRBJ2-5	TGTGCCAGCAGCTTAGCGACTAGCGGGAGGCAAGAGACCCAGTACTTC	CASSLATSGRQETQYF
TRBV6-2/TRBV6-3	many	-	TRBJ2-6	TGTGCCAGCAGTTCTAACCTCGGAAACTCTGGGGCCAACGTCCTGACTTTC	CASSSNLGNSGANVLTF
TRBV29-1	few	TRBD1	TRBJ1-1	TGCAGCGTTGCGGGACAGGGGACCGGAGCTTTCTTT	CSVAGQGTGAFF